This T cell receptor beta chain was obtained from a study of blood T cell repertoires in COVID-19. Study information: Acute-phase and convalescent COVID-19 samples originated in the United States, Italy and Spain. The analysed material was cDNA or gDNA that came from T cells, B-cell-depleted T cells, or PBMCs.

The CDR3 contains 14 residues. From germline, CDR1 is LGHDT and CDR2 YNNKEL (reference sequence). Trimming left V 6 bases short and J 0 bases short, with 9 bases between. Authors' data handling: Reference gene primer amplification in the assay estimated nucleated cell counts. Profiled with immunoSEQ multiplex PCR; TCRdb holds only in-frame clones, not every one. V and J calls and clone size are given by that table; D and trimming were obtained from the DNA. The sample has about 150,000 clones, 76% seen once. What was sequenced was peripheral blood. The TCR originated in an elderly woman with acute or convalescent COVID-19. V and J are TRBV3-1 (or the pseudogene TRBV3-2) and TRBJ2-1; D is possibly TRBD1 (6 bases). The CDR3 here is CASRAGDSYNEQFF. CDR3 DNA: TGTGCCAGCAGAGCAGGGGACTCCTACAATGAGCAGTTCTTC.